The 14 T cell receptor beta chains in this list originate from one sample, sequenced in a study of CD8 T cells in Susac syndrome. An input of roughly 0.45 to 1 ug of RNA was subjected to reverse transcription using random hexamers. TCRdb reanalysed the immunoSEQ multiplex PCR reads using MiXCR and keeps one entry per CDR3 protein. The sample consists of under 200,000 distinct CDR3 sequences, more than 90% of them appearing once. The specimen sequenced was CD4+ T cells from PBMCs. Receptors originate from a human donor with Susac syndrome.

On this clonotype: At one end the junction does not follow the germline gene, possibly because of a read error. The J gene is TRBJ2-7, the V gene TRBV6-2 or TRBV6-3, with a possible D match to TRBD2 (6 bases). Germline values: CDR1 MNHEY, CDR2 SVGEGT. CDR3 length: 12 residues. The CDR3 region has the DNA TGTGCCAGCAGAACCGGGAGCTACAAGCAGTACTTC. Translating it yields CASRTGSYKQYF.

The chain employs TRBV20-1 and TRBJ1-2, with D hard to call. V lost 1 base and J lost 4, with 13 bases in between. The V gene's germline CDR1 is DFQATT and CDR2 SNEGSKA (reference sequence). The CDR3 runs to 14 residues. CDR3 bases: TGCAGTGCTAGAGTGGACTCCCAGTCCTATGGCTACACCTTC. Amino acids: CSARVDSQSYGYTF.

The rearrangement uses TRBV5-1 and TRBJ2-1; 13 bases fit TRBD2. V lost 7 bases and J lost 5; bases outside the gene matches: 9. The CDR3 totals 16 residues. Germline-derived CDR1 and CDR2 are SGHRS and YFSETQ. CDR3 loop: CASRYGTSGAHNEQFF. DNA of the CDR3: TGCGCCAGCCGCTACGGGACTAGCGGGGCCCACAATGAGCAGTTCTTC.

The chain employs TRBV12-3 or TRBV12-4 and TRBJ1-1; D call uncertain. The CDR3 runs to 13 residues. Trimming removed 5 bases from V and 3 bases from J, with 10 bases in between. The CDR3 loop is CASSRGMDTEAFF. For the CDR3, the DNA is TGTGCCAGCAGTCGGGGTATGGACACTGAAGCTTTCTTT.

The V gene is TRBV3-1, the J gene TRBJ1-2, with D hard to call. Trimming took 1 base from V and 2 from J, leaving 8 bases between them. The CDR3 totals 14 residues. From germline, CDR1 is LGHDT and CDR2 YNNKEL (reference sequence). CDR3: CASSQGHANYGYTF. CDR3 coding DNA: TGTGCCAGCAGCCAAGGACATGCGAACTATGGCTACACCTTC.

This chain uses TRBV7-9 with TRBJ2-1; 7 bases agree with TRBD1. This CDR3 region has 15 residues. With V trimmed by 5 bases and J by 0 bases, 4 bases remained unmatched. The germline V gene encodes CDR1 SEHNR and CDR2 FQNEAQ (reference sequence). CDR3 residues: CASSRDRASYNEQFF. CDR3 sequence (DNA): TGTGCCAGCAGCCGTGACAGGGCCTCCTACAATGAGCAGTTCTTC.

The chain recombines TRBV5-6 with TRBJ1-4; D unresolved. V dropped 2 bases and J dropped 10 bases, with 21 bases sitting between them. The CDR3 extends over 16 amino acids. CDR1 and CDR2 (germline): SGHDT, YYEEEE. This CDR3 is CASSFSGVLNGVKLFF. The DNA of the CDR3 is TGTGCCAGCAGCTTCTCGGGCGTCCTCAACGGGGTAAAACTGTTTTTT. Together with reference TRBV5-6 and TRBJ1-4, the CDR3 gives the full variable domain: DAGVTQSPTHLIKTRGQQVTLRCSPKSGHDTVSWYQQALGQGPQFIFQYYEEEERQRGNFPDRFSGHQFPNYSSELNVNALLLGDSALYLCASSFSGVLNGVKLFFGSGTQLSVL.

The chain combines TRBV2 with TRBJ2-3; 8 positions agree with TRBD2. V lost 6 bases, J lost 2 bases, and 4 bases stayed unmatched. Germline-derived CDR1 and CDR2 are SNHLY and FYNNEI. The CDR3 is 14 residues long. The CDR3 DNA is TGTGCCAGCAGGTGGCGGGGGGACACAGATACGCAGTATTTT. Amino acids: CASRWRGDTDTQYF.

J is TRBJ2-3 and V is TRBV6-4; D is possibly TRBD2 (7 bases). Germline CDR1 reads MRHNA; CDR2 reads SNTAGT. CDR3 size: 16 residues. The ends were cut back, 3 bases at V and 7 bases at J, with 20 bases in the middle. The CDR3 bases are TGTGCCAGCAGTGAGGGGGGGACAAAAAGGGCATATACGCAGTATTTT. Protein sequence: CASSEGGTKRAYTQYF.

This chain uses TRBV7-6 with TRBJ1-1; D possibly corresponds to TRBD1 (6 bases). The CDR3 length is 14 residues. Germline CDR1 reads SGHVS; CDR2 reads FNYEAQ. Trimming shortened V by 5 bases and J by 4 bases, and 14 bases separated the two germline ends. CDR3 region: CASSMGGAVTEAFF. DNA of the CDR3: TGTGCCAGCAGCATGGGGGGGGCGGTCACTGAAGCTTTCTTT.

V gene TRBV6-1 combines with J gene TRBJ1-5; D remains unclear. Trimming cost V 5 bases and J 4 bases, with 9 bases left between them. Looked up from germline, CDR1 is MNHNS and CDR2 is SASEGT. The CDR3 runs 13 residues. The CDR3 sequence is CASSSHPNQPQHF. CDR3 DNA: TGTGCCAGCAGTTCCCACCCGAATCAGCCCCAGCATTTT.

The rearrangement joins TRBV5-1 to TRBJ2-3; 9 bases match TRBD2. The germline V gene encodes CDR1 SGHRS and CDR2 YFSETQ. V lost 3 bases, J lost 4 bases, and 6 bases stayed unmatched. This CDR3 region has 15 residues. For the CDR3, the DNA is TGCGCCAGCAGCTCCTCTAGCGGGGACGCAGATACGCAGTATTTT. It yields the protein CASSSSSGDADTQYF. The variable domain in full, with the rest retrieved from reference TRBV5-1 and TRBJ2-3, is KAGVTQTPRYLIKTRGQQVTLSCSPISGHRSVSWYQQTPGQGLQFLFEYFSETQRNKGNFPGRFSGRQFSNSRSEMNVSTLELGDSALYLCASSSSSGDADTQYFGPGTRLTVL.

The CDR3 region is CASSPLNVGQNIGNGYTF. CDR3 sequence (DNA): TGTGCCAGCTCACCCCTAAATGTCGGACAGAATATAGGGAATGGCTACACCTTC. The rearrangement links TRBV18 to TRBJ1-2; D possibly corresponds to TRBD1 (6 bases). CDR3 size: 18 residues. V was cut by 3 bases and J by 6 bases, with 26 bases left in between. Germline V gene data show CDR1 as KGHSH and CDR2 as LQKENI. Full variable domain (rest looked up from reference TRBV18 and TRBJ1-2): NAGVMQNPRHLVRRRGQEARLRCSPMKGHSHVYWYRQLPEEGLKFMVYLQKENIIDESGMPKERFSAEFPKEGPSILRIQQVVRGDSAAYFCASSPLNVGQNIGNGYTFGSGTRLTVV.

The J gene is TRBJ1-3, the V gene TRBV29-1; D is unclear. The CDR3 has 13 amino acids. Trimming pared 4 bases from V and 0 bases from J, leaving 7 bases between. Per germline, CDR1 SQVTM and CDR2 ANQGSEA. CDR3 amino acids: CSVGGGSGNTIYF. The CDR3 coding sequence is TGCAGCGTTGGAGGCGGCTCTGGAAACACCATATATTTT.